This is a list of T cell receptor beta chains from one sample in a study of blood T cell repertoires in COVID-19. The assay was immunoSEQ multiplex PCR, and TCRdb's table has in-frame clones only and misses some. The data contain 250,000 or so clones, approximately 91% of them singletons. The material sequenced was peripheral blood. The receptors here all came from a woman between 35 and 50 years old who had recovered from COVID-19. CDR3s include the opening cysteine and the closing phenylalanine or tryptophan. Fields, in order: V gene, J gene, clone size, D gene, CDR3 protein, CDR3 DNA. A D gene is named only where the DNA matches it firmly. Some rows mark clone size as missing; the rest say once, few, many or name a class of expanded clone.

v_gene: TRBV4-2; j_gene: TRBJ2-1; abundance: once; d_gene: TRBD2; CDR3aa: CASSRGLAGVLNEQFF; CDR3nt: TGTGCCAGCAGCCGGGGACTAGCGGGAGTCCTAAATGAGCAGTTCTTC
v_gene: TRBV28; j_gene: TRBJ1-5; abundance: NA; d_gene: NA; CDR3aa: CASGGSHQPQHF; CDR3nt: TGTGCCAGCGGGGGCAGTCATCAGCCCCAGCATTTT
v_gene: TRBV18; j_gene: TRBJ2-5; abundance: NA; d_gene: TRBD1; CDR3aa: CASSPLSGQGDETQYF; CDR3nt: TGTGCCAGCTCACCCCTCTCCGGACAGGGAGACGAGACCCAGTACTTC
v_gene: TRBV6-5; j_gene: TRBJ1-6; abundance: NA; d_gene: NA; CDR3aa: CASSYRQGNSPLHF; CDR3nt: TGTGCCAGCAGTTACAGGCAGGGAAACTCACCCCTCCACTTT
v_gene: TRBV5-1; j_gene: TRBJ2-7; abundance: NA; d_gene: TRBD2; CDR3aa: CASSLEGLASYEQYF; CDR3nt: TGCGCCAGCAGCTTGGAGGGACTAGCCTCCTACGAGCAGTACTTC
v_gene: TRBV7-9; j_gene: TRBJ1-4; abundance: NA; d_gene: NA; CDR3aa: CASSQDPGYEKLFF; CDR3nt: TGTGCCAGCAGCCAGGATCCGGGGTATGAAAAACTGTTTTTT
v_gene: TRBV30; j_gene: TRBJ1-3; abundance: NA; d_gene: TRBD1; CDR3aa: CAWSHSDRAYSGNTIYF; CDR3nt: TGTGCCTGGAGTCACTCCGACAGGGCCTACTCTGGAAACACCATATATTTT
v_gene: TRBV5-6; j_gene: TRBJ2-7; abundance: NA; d_gene: NA; CDR3aa: CASSFRVRNPYEQYF; CDR3nt: TGTGCCAGCAGCTTTCGGGTAAGGAACCCCTACGAGCAGTACTTC
v_gene: TRBV5-1; j_gene: TRBJ1-6; abundance: NA; d_gene: TRBD1; CDR3aa: CASSLQGTDYNSPLHF; CDR3nt: TGCGCCAGCAGCTTGCAGGGGACAGACTATAATTCACCCCTCCACTTT
v_gene: TRBV18; j_gene: TRBJ2-2; abundance: NA; d_gene: TRBD2; CDR3aa: CASSPHRITAGDTGELFF; CDR3nt: TGTGCCAGCTCACCGCACCGTATCACAGCGGGGGACACCGGGGAGCTGTTTTTT
v_gene: TRBV19; j_gene: TRBJ2-5; abundance: NA; d_gene: NA; CDR3aa: CATSLQETQYF; CDR3nt: TGTGCCACTAGCTTACAAGAGACCCAGTACTTC
v_gene: TRBV19; j_gene: TRBJ2-2; abundance: NA; d_gene: NA; CDR3aa: CATSGTTNTGELFF; CDR3nt: TGTGCCACCTCCGGGACAACGAACACCGGGGAGCTGTTTTTT
v_gene: TRBV19; j_gene: TRBJ2-7; abundance: once; d_gene: TRBD2; CDR3aa: CASSKSGRALNDEQYF; CDR3nt: TGTGCCAGTAGTAAAAGCGGGAGGGCCCTCAACGACGAGCAGTACTTC
v_gene: TRBV3-1/TRBV3-2; j_gene: TRBJ1-1; abundance: NA; d_gene: NA; CDR3aa: CASSLSTEAFF; CDR3nt: TGTGCCAGCAGCCTTAGCACTGAAGCTTTCTTT
v_gene: TRBV19; j_gene: TRBJ2-5; abundance: NA; d_gene: TRBD2; CDR3aa: CASISGRAGETQYF; CDR3nt: TGTGCCAGTATAAGTGGGAGGGCCGGGGAGACCCAGTACTTC
v_gene: TRBV19; j_gene: TRBJ2-1; abundance: NA; d_gene: NA; CDR3aa: CASSWEQGKQFF; CDR3nt: TGTGCCAGTAGTTGGGAACAGGGAAAACAGTTCTTC
v_gene: TRBV3-1/TRBV3-2; j_gene: TRBJ2-3; abundance: NA; d_gene: TRBD2; CDR3aa: CASSQDGRDSDTQYF; CDR3nt: TGTGCCAGCAGCCAAGACGGGAGGGACTCAGATACGCAGTATTTT
v_gene: TRBV9; j_gene: TRBJ2-2; abundance: NA; d_gene: NA; CDR3aa: CASAALAQRGELFF; CDR3nt: TGTGCCAGCGCCGCACTAGCACAAAGAGGGGAGCTGTTTTTT
v_gene: TRBV10-3; j_gene: TRBJ2-6; abundance: NA; d_gene: TRBD1; CDR3aa: CAISESSSNIGTGHTGANVLTF; CDR3nt: TGTGCCATCAGTGAGTCGTCGAGCAATATCGGGACAGGCCATACAGGGGCCAACGTCCTGACTTTC
v_gene: TRBV29-1; j_gene: TRBJ1-2; abundance: NA; d_gene: NA; CDR3aa: CSVVRGDYGYTF; CDR3nt: TGCAGCGTTGTCCGGGGGGACTATGGCTACACCTTC
v_gene: TRBV15; j_gene: TRBJ1-5; abundance: NA; d_gene: NA; CDR3aa: CATSSSRGPNQPQHF; CDR3nt: TGTGCCACCAGCAGTTCCCGCGGCCCCAATCAGCCCCAGCATTTT
v_gene: TRBV28; j_gene: TRBJ2-2; abundance: NA; d_gene: TRBD2; CDR3aa: CASSPGRLAGLNTGELFF; CDR3nt: TGTGCCAGCAGCCCGGGGAGACTAGCGGGCCTGAACACCGGGGAGCTGTTTTTT
v_gene: TRBV11-3; j_gene: TRBJ1-1; abundance: NA; d_gene: NA; CDR3aa: CASSLISSDTEAFF; CDR3nt: TGTGCCAGCAGCTTAATTAGCTCGGACACTGAAGCTTTCTTT
v_gene: TRBV7-9; j_gene: TRBJ1-1; abundance: NA; d_gene: NA; CDR3aa: CASSSTGMNTEAFF; CDR3nt: TGTGCCAGCAGCAGTACAGGGATGAACACTGAAGCTTTCTTT
v_gene: TRBV2; j_gene: TRBJ2-1; abundance: NA; d_gene: NA; CDR3aa: CASSEEGGSYNEQFF; CDR3nt: TGTGCCAGCAGTGAAGAGGGAGGTTCCTACAATGAGCAGTTCTTC
v_gene: TRBV5-1; j_gene: TRBJ2-7; abundance: NA; d_gene: TRBD1; CDR3aa: CASSPSGTGNSYEQYF; CDR3nt: TGCGCCAGCAGTCCCTCCGGGACAGGGAACTCCTACGAGCAGTACTTC
v_gene: TRBV19; j_gene: TRBJ2-2; abundance: NA; d_gene: TRBD2; CDR3aa: CASSAGTSPTGELFF; CDR3nt: TGTGCCAGTAGTGCCGGGACTAGCCCCACCGGGGAGCTGTTTTTT
v_gene: TRBV18; j_gene: TRBJ1-4; abundance: NA; d_gene: TRBD1; CDR3aa: CASSPQQGPNEKLFF; CDR3nt: TGTGCCAGCTCACCCCAACAGGGGCCTAATGAAAAACTGTTTTTT
v_gene: TRBV10-3; j_gene: TRBJ1-3; abundance: NA; d_gene: TRBD1; CDR3aa: CATTQGAEGNTIYF; CDR3nt: TGTGCCACAACACAGGGGGCAGAAGGAAACACCATATATTTT
v_gene: TRBV9; j_gene: TRBJ2-3; abundance: NA; d_gene: TRBD2; CDR3aa: CASSPRGTSGRADTQYF; CDR3nt: TGTGCCAGCAGCCCCAGGGGGACTAGCGGGAGGGCGGATACGCAGTATTTT
v_gene: TRBV3-1/TRBV3-2; j_gene: TRBJ1-3; abundance: NA; d_gene: NA; CDR3aa: CASSPMSFEGNTIYF; CDR3nt: TGTGCCAGCAGCCCCATGAGTTTTGAAGGAAACACCATATATTTT
v_gene: TRBV5-5; j_gene: TRBJ1-2; abundance: once; d_gene: NA; CDR3aa: CASSLEDRFYGYTF; CDR3nt: TGTGCCAGCAGCTTGGAGGACAGATTCTATGGCTACACCTTC
v_gene: TRBV6-5; j_gene: TRBJ2-5; abundance: NA; d_gene: TRBD2; CDR3aa: CASITSGETQYF; CDR3nt: TGTGCCAGCATCACTAGCGGGGAGACCCAGTACTTC
v_gene: TRBV14; j_gene: TRBJ2-6; abundance: NA; d_gene: TRBD1; CDR3aa: CASSQGGQGLSGANVLTF; CDR3nt: TGTGCCAGCAGCCAAGGGGGACAGGGTCTCTCTGGGGCCAACGTCCTGACTTTC
v_gene: TRBV12-3/TRBV12-4; j_gene: TRBJ2-5; abundance: NA; d_gene: NA; CDR3aa: CASSFQGETQYF; CDR3nt: TGTGCCAGCAGTTTCCAGGGTGAGACCCAGTACTTC
v_gene: TRBV5-1; j_gene: TRBJ2-7; abundance: NA; d_gene: NA; CDR3aa: CASSLGASGSEQYF; CDR3nt: TGCGCCAGCAGCTTGGGAGCGTCAGGGTCCGAGCAGTACTTC
v_gene: TRBV3-1/TRBV3-2; j_gene: TRBJ1-2; abundance: NA; d_gene: NA; CDR3aa: CASSQEGVGRGYGYTF; CDR3nt: TGTGCCAGCAGCCAAGAAGGTGTGGGTCGCGGCTATGGCTACACCTTC
v_gene: TRBV5-1; j_gene: TRBJ2-7; abundance: once; d_gene: TRBD1; CDR3aa: CASSLGQGSYEQYF; CDR3nt: TGCGCCAGCAGCTTGGGACAGGGGTCCTACGAGCAGTACTTC